This T cell receptor beta chain came from a study of blood T cell repertoires in COVID-19. In the original analysis: Researchers report that nucleated cell counts were estimated from reference gene primer amplification. TCRdb's table, derived via immunoSEQ multiplex PCR, lists solely in-frame clones and lacks some. V and J calls and clone size are given by that table; D and trimming were obtained from the DNA. The profile covers 250,000 to 300,000 clones, with 85% to 90% appearing a single time and roughly 1.6% taken by the ten largest. The ends were cut back, 5 bases at V and 5 bases at J, with 10 bases in the middle. Per the germline V gene, CDR1 is SEHNR and CDR2 is FQNEAQ (reference sequence). The CDR3 covers 14 residues.

This TCR was recovered from a woman between 35 and 50 years old who had recovered from COVID-19. V and J are TRBV7-9 and TRBJ1-6; D perhaps matches TRBD1 (5 bases). Sequencing input: peripheral blood. The CDR3 protein is CASSGGNNNSPLHF. The CDR3 nucleotides read TGTGCCAGCAGCGGGGGGAACAATAATTCACCCCTCCACTTT.